Below, 21 T cell receptor beta chains from the same sample are listed, as sequenced in a study of response to subunit inactivated influenza vaccine. From the RT-PCR reads, TCRdb called clonotypes with MiXCR, one entry per CDR3 protein. The sample holds about 570,000 distinct CDR3 sequences; about 10% are singletons and the top ten take approximately 11%. In addition, the sample was reused for a study of T cells expressing NK-cell markers. In that study: Synthesis of TCR beta cDNA relied on 5'RACE template switching carrying UMIs.

Specimen: PBMCs from blood, collected on the day of vaccination. All receptors come from a man aged 50 or older who received an inactivated influenza vaccine.

The rearrangement uses TRBV30 and TRBJ2-1, with 7 bases lining up with TRBD2. This CDR3 comprises 14 residues. The V and J ends lost 3 bases and 5 bases, in that order; junction bases with no gene match: 7. Germline V lookup: CDR1 GTSNPN, CDR2 SVGIG (reference sequence). CDR3: CAWSPGLPNNEQFF. Here the CDR3 DNA reads TGTGCCTGGAGCCCGGGACTACCGAACAATGAGCAGTTCTTC.

This clonotype was observed a few times. The CDR3 spells CASSSRTARSSYEQYF. In DNA form, the CDR3 reads TGTGCCAGCAGCTCCAGGACAGCTAGGAGCTCCTACGAGCAGTACTTC. This rearrangement joins TRBV7-2 to TRBJ2-7; TRBD1 is a possible D gene (6 bases). The CDR3 is made up of 16 amino acids. V was trimmed by 4 bases and J by 0 bases, leaving 16 bases between them. The germline CDR1 and CDR2 sequences are SGHTA and FQGNSA.

J is TRBJ2-3 and V is TRBV24-1; 8 nucleotides align to TRBD2. This CDR3 is 12 amino acids long. Germline V CDR1 and CDR2: KGHDR, SFDVKD. Losses at the gene ends were 7 bases for V and 9 bases for J; bases not matched to a gene: 5. For the CDR3, the DNA is TGTGCCACCAGGACCGCGGGAGGAACGCAGTATTTT. Its protein is CATRTAGGTQYF.

V is TRBV7-9 and J is TRBJ1-3; TRBD1 matches at 8 bases. The V and J ends lost 2 bases and 11 bases, in that order; junction bases with no gene match: 17. This CDR3 is 17 amino acids long. Per germline, CDR1 SEHNR and CDR2 FQNEAQ (reference sequence). CDR3 bases: TGTGCCAGCAGCTTATCGCGGGGACAGGAACCTGGGAGTTCCATATATTTT. Protein product: CASSLSRGQEPGSSIYF.

This clonotype was detected a few times. J is TRBJ2-3 and V is TRBV29-1; 8 nucleotides match TRBD2. CDR3 length: 15 residues. Looked up from germline, CDR1 is SQVTM and CDR2 is ANQGSEA. V was clipped by 5 bases and J by 0 bases; unmatched bases: 7. CDR3 loop: CSVSRGGTSTDTQYF. The CDR3 nucleotides are TGCAGCGTTTCCCGGGGGGGTACTAGCACAGATACGCAGTATTTT.

This clonotype was counted many times. The chain carries TRBV27 and TRBJ1-1, with TRBD1 identical over 7 bases. Per germline, CDR1 MNHEY and CDR2 SMNVEV (reference sequence). This CDR3 region has 13 residues. Unmatched junction bases numbered 7, after V lost 5 bases and J lost 7 bases. The CDR3 loop is CASSLHRDSEAFF. CDR3 nucleotide sequence: TGTGCCAGCAGTCTACACCGGGACAGTGAAGCTTTCTTT.

This rearrangement joins TRBV9 to TRBJ2-3; tentatively, D is TRBD1 or TRBD2 (5 bases each). Trimming removed 3 bases at V and 3 bases at J, with 11 bases between. CDR3 length equals 14 residues. Germline loops: CDR1 SGDLS, CDR2 YYNGEE. Here the CDR3 DNA reads TGTGCCAGCAGCGGGGACCACAGGACAGATACGCAGTATTTT. Translation: CASSGDHRTDTQYF.

This clonotype occurred a few times. This chain connects TRBV5-6 to TRBJ2-1, with D unclear. The germline CDR1 and CDR2 sequences are SGHDT and YYEEEE. V was trimmed by 4 bases and J by 7 bases, leaving 12 bases between them. The CDR3 contains 13 residues. Written as DNA, the CDR3 is TGTGCCAGCAGCGTATACTGGGGAAATGAGCAGTTCTTC. Translated: CASSVYWGNEQFF.

This clonotype was counted between two and nine times. The chain employs TRBV11-2 and TRBJ2-3; maybe TRBD2 (5 bases). Germline assignment: CDR1 SGHAT and CDR2 FQNNGV. The CDR3 extends over 14 amino acids. With 4 bases removed from V and 6 bases from J, the gap between germline ends came to 14 bases. The CDR3 protein is CASSSRLRRDTQYF. The CDR3, as DNA: TGTGCCAGCAGCTCGAGACTACGCAGGGATACGCAGTATTTT.

This sequence joins TRBV9 and TRBJ2-7; 10 bases match TRBD1. The CDR3 has 15 residues. The trim removed 4 bases at V and 5 bases at J, leaving 9 bases unmatched. Germline V gene sequence: CDR1 SGDLS, CDR2 YYNGEE. CDR3 nucleotides: TGTGCCAGCAGCCCCTACGGGACAGGGGAAGACGAGCAGTACTTC. Amino acids: CASSPYGTGEDEQYF.

The chain uses TRBV5-1 and TRBJ2-7, with D possibly TRBD1 on 6 matching bases. The V end lost 2 bases, the J end lost 2 bases, and 14 bases lay between the germline ends. CDR3 length: 15 residues. CDR1 and CDR2 from the germline V gene are SGHRS and YFSETQ. The CDR3 bases are TGCGCCAGCAGCTTACAGGGTAGCAGGCCCTACGAGCAGTACTTC. It specifies CASSLQGSRPYEQYF.

The chain is built from TRBV3-1 and TRBJ2-7, with 7 bases identical to TRBD1. The CDR3 consists of 15 residues. Germline V CDR1 and CDR2: LGHDT, YNNKEL (reference sequence). Trimming at V came to 0 bases and at J to 3 bases, leaving 5 bases not matched to a gene. Here the CDR3 reads CASSQDEGAGYEQYF. The DNA of the CDR3 is TGTGCCAGCAGCCAAGATGAGGGGGCAGGCTACGAGCAGTACTTC.

This clonotype was counted many times. The junction does not match germline at one end; this may be a read error. The rearrangement joins TRBV7-7 to TRBJ2-3, with D perhaps being TRBD1 or TRBD2 (5 bases each). This CDR3 has 13 residues. Per the germline V gene, CDR1 is SSHAT and CDR2 is FNYEAQ (reference sequence). CDR3 in amino acids: CASSSGPPDTQYF. For the CDR3, the DNA is TGTGCTAGCAGCTCGGGACCGCCAGATACGCAGTATTTT.

The rearrangement joins TRBV20-1 to TRBJ2-7; 8 bases map to TRBD2. This CDR3 region has 16 residues. Germline CDR1 and CDR2: DFQATT and SNEGSKA (reference sequence). Losses at the gene ends were 3 bases for V and 7 bases for J; bases not matched to a gene: 17. This chain's CDR3 is CSARQTTTSGPREQYF. DNA for the CDR3: TGCAGTGCTAGGCAGACAACAACTAGCGGCCCGAGGGAGCAGTACTTC.

About this clonotype itself: A much larger clone lies a single base off, so this may be a read error. The chain is built from TRBV12-3 or TRBV12-4 and TRBJ1-5, with D possibly being TRBD1 (5 bases). The CDR3 is made up of 15 amino acids. Trimming shortened V by 10 bases and J by 6 bases, and 22 bases separated the two germline ends. This CDR3 reads CAISWGEVRGQPQHF. The CDR3 DNA is TGTGCCATCAGCTGGGGGGAAGTAAGAGGTCAGCCCCAGCATTTT.

This clonotype was seen repeatedly, ten times or more. The rearrangement joins TRBV5-5 to TRBJ2-3, with D unresolved. Germline V gives CDR1 SGHKS, CDR2 YYEKEE (reference sequence). The CDR3 is 17 residues long. The V end lost 0 bases, the J end lost 1 base, and 15 bases lay between the germline ends. CDR3 sequence reads: CASSLVVTVWGTDTQYF. The CDR3 DNA reads TGTGCCAGCAGCTTGGTTGTGACTGTATGGGGCACAGATACGCAGTATTTT.

The CDR3 nucleotides are TGTGCCAGCAGGGGTTCGCGTCAGTACTTC. Translating it yields CASRGSRQYF. The V and J genes are TRBV12-3 or TRBV12-4 and TRBJ2-7; D unclear. The CDR3 sequence is 10 residues long. V lost 6 bases, J lost 10 bases, and 10 bases lay in between.

This clonotype was detected a few times. The V call is TRBV28, the J call TRBJ2-1; 8 positions agree with TRBD2. Germline trimming cut 7 bases from V and 7 bases from J; bases unmatched to any gene: 9. Germline CDR1 reads MDHEN; CDR2 reads SYDVKM. This CDR3 comprises 14 residues. DNA for the CDR3: TGTGCCAGCATCTTAGGGACTAGGGTAAATGAGCAGTTCTTC. It codes for CASILGTRVNEQFF.

This clonotype was found many times. The rearrangement links TRBV13 to TRBJ2-1, with D possibly matching TRBD2 (5 bases). Germline CDR1 and CDR2: PRHDT and FYEKMQ (reference sequence). V dropped 4 bases and J dropped 5 bases, with 24 bases sitting between them. The length of the CDR3 is 18 residues. The CDR3 is CASSSPSPRSAGNNEQFF. For the CDR3, the DNA is TGTGCCAGCAGCTCGCCTTCTCCGAGGAGCGCCGGGAACAATGAGCAGTTCTTC.

In this sample, this clonotype turned up a few times. The chain joins TRBV5-1 to TRBJ1-1, with a possible D match to TRBD1 (5 bases). V was clipped by 2 bases and J by 3 bases, with 11 bases between them. Germline-derived CDR1 and CDR2 are SGHRS and YFSETQ. The CDR3 has 14 residues. Here the CDR3 reads CASSLLQGYTEAFF. CDR3 nucleotide sequence: TGCGCCAGCAGCTTACTCCAGGGTTACACTGAAGCTTTCTTT.

This chain links TRBV28 with TRBJ2-1; D might be TRBD1 (5 bases). Germline V CDR1 and CDR2: MDHEN, SYDVKM. V shed 2 bases and J shed 7 bases, with 12 bases lying between them. CDR3 length: 14 residues. CDR3 in DNA: TGTGCCAGCAGTTTACGCGCAGGGTGGAATGAGCAGTTCTTC. It codes for CASSLRAGWNEQFF.